These 28 T cell receptor beta chains were all obtained from the same sample, sequenced in a study of T-cell memory formation after mild COVID-19. TCRdb re-derived calls from the 5' RACE reads in MiXCR, one entry per CDR3 protein. The sample lists approximately 250,000 distinct CDR3 sequences; around 17% were seen once. Sequenced material: PBMCs or a T cell subset sorted from them (not recorded which). The receptor source for this set is a man between 18 and 35 years old who had mild COVID-19 (a few samples of this study predate the infection). Cell type and time point are not known.

The gene calls are TRBV29-1 and TRBJ2-5; weak D call: TRBD1 (7 bases). The length of the CDR3 is 14 residues. CDR1 is SQVTM and CDR2 is ANQGSEA in the germline V gene. Deletions cut 4 bases from V and 2 bases from J, with 14 bases between. CDR3: CSVVPQGGQETQYF. CDR3 coding DNA: TGCAGCGTTGTCCCCCAGGGGGGACAAGAGACCCAGTACTTC.

This chain uses TRBV7-2 with TRBJ2-2; 8 bases are shared with TRBD2. V trimming: 2 bases; J trimming: 6 bases; junction bases outside the gene matches: 5. Looked up from germline, CDR1 is SGHTA and CDR2 is FQGNSA. This CDR3 is 15 amino acids long. CDR3 coding DNA: TGTGCCAGCAGCTTAACTAGCGGTCCCCCCGGGGAGCTGTTTTTT. This sequence encodes CASSLTSGPPGELFF.

This clonotype was observed a few times. The chain links TRBV7-9 to TRBJ2-1; D not resolved. The CDR3 runs to 15 residues. Trimming took off 5 bases at V and 8 bases at J, with 19 bases between the two ends. Germline assignment: CDR1 SEHNR and CDR2 FQNEAQ (reference sequence). The CDR3 coding sequence is TGTGCCAGCAGCCCTCCAGTTGCACCCTTTGATGAGCAGTTCTTC. Encoded protein: CASSPPVAPFDEQFF.

This clonotype was observed many times. V is TRBV12-3 or TRBV12-4 and J is TRBJ2-7, with a possible D match to TRBD1 (5 bases). This CDR3 spans 10 amino acids. Trimming removed 8 bases at V and 4 bases at J, with 6 bases between. CDR3: CASGQYEQYF. The CDR3 DNA follows: TGTGCCAGCGGACAATACGAGCAGTACTTC.

The CDR3: CASSDRGPSSGANVLTF. The CDR3 DNA reads as TGTGCCAGCAGTGACAGGGGTCCCAGCTCTGGGGCCAACGTCCTGACTTTC. The chain combines TRBV6-1 with TRBJ2-6; D may be TRBD1 (6 bases). The germline V and J ends were trimmed by 3 bases and 0 bases, with 12 bases remaining between them. This CDR3 spans 17 amino acids. Germline V gene lookup returns CDR1 MNHNS and CDR2 SASEGT.

This clonotype was detected a few times. Germline and junction disagree at one end, which may indicate a read error. The rearrangement uses TRBV7-2 and TRBJ1-1; D gene uncertain. The CDR3 spans 9 residues. Germline CDR1 is SGHTA and CDR2 is FQGNSA. This chain's CDR3 is CASSPVGPF. The DNA of the CDR3 is TGTGCCAGCAGCCCAGTCGGGCCTTTT.

This clonotype was observed once. The chain carries TRBV20-1 and TRBJ1-2; no reliable D call. Germline V gives CDR1 DFQATT, CDR2 SNEGSKA (reference sequence). With 5 bases removed from V and 1 base from J, the gap between germline ends came to 11 bases. CDR3 length equals 13 residues. The chain's CDR3 is CSAPLPDNYGYTF. DNA of the CDR3: TGCAGTGCTCCCCTTCCGGATAACTATGGCTACACCTTC.

This chain uses TRBV7-9 with TRBJ2-2, with 10 bases fitting TRBD1. Looked up from germline, CDR1 is SEHNR and CDR2 is FQNEAQ (reference sequence). This CDR3 spans 17 amino acids. The J segment lost 1 base and the V segment lost 2 bases, leaving 4 bases of the junction unmatched. This chain's CDR3 is CASSLPGTGVNTGELFF. CDR3 in DNA: TGTGCCAGCAGCTTACCTGGGACAGGGGTGAACACCGGGGAGCTGTTTTTT. The full variable domain, in which reference TRBV7-9 and TRBJ2-2 provide the parts outside the CDR3, is DTGVSQNPRHKITKRGQNVTFRCDPISEHNRLYWYRQTLGQGPEFLTYFQNEAQLEKSRLLSDRFSAERPKGSFSTLEIQRTEQGDSAMYLCASSLPGTGVNTGELFFGEGSRLTVL.

This clonotype was counted only a few times. The chain links TRBV19 to TRBJ1-1, with 7 positions matching TRBD1. The CDR3 totals 14 residues. Germline lookup yields CDR1 LNHDA and CDR2 SQIVND (reference sequence). V gave up 10 bases and J gave up 1 base; unmatched junction bases: 9. CDR3 nucleotide sequence: TGTGCCACCAGGGGGGGATTCGAGAACACTGAAGCTTTCTTT. Encoded protein: CATRGGFENTEAFF.

This clonotype was counted a few times. V gene TRBV9 combines with J gene TRBJ1-3; D unresolved. V was shortened by 0 bases and J by 0 bases, with 7 bases between the two germline ends. The CDR3 has 15 amino acids. Germline V gives CDR1 SGDLS, CDR2 YYNGEE. The CDR3 DNA is TGTGCCAGCAGCGTAGAATACAACTCTGGAAACACCATATATTTT. Its translation: CASSVEYNSGNTIYF.

This clonotype was recorded at least ten times. The CDR3: CASSSPGEETQYF. The CDR3, as DNA: TGCGCCAGCAGCTCTCCAGGGGAGGAGACCCAGTACTTC. The chain links TRBV5-1 to TRBJ2-5; TRBD1 might be the D (6 bases). The V end lost 3 bases, the J end lost 5 bases, and 11 bases lay between the germline ends. This CDR3 is built from 13 residues. The germline CDR1 and CDR2 sequences are SGHRS and YFSETQ.

The chain is built from TRBV6-2 or TRBV6-3 and TRBJ2-3, with 7 bases aligning to TRBD1. Trimming at V came to 5 bases and at J to 6 bases, leaving 5 bases not matched to a gene. There are 13 residues in the CDR3. Germline V gives CDR1 MNHEY, CDR2 SVGEGT. The CDR3 DNA is TGTGCCAGCAGTACCCCGACAGGGGATACGCAGTATTTT. Protein: CASSTPTGDTQYF.

The chain links TRBV7-2 to TRBJ1-5; D is unresolved. From germline, CDR1 is SGHTA and CDR2 FQGNSA. The CDR3 totals 14 residues. V lost 5 bases and J lost 0, with 8 bases in between. CDR3 coding DNA: TGTGCCAGCAGCCCCCAGTATAGCAATCAGCCCCAGCATTTT. Translation: CASSPQYSNQPQHF.

This clonotype was observed a few times. This sequence joins TRBV4-1 and TRBJ2-5; TRBD2 aligns across 7 bases. The CDR3 runs to 23 residues. Germline loops: CDR1 MGHRA, CDR2 YSYEKL. With 3 bases clipped from V and 5 bases from J, the junction kept 33 bases outside the gene matches. This chain's CDR3 is CASSQGTRASHWGDRRGGETQYF. DNA for the CDR3: TGCGCCAGCAGCCAGGGTACAAGAGCGTCTCATTGGGGCGACCGCCGGGGAGGGGAGACCCAGTACTTC.

The chain couples TRBV24-1 to TRBJ2-3; D remains unclear. The CDR3 runs to 12 residues. Germline lookup yields CDR1 KGHDR and CDR2 SFDVKD. Trimming left V 5 bases short and J 4 bases short, with 6 bases between. CDR3 region: CATSGQADTQYF. The CDR3 DNA reads TGTGCCACCAGTGGCCAGGCAGATACGCAGTATTTT.

This rearrangement joins TRBV5-1 to TRBJ2-7, with a possible D match to TRBD2 (5 bases). The length of the CDR3 is 14 residues. Per the germline V gene, CDR1 is SGHRS and CDR2 is YFSETQ. Trimming pared 4 bases from V and 2 bases from J, leaving 13 bases between. CDR3 loop: CASSTRGLTYEQYF. For the CDR3, the DNA is TGCGCCAGCAGCACGAGAGGGTTAACCTACGAGCAGTACTTC.

The V call is TRBV19, the J call TRBJ1-2; D uncertain. Trimming stripped 10 bases from V and 5 bases from J, with 17 bases between. This CDR3 is built from 13 residues. Germline CDR1 reads LNHDA; CDR2 reads SQIVND (reference sequence). The CDR3 DNA reads TGTGCCACCTCACCTTCGGGGAGATATGGCTACACCTTC. It yields the protein CATSPSGRYGYTF.

V gene TRBV20-1 combines with J gene TRBJ1-5, with 7 bases that match TRBD1. The CDR3 has 12 residues. CDR1 and CDR2 from the germline V gene are DFQATT and SNEGSKA (reference sequence). CDR3 DNA: TGCAGCGCAGGGGGGAGGCATCAGCCCCAGCATTTT. Its protein product is CSAGGRHQPQHF.

The V gene is TRBV6-2 or TRBV6-3, the J gene TRBJ2-6; possible D gene TRBD2, 6 bases. Germline V CDR1 and CDR2: MNHEY, SVGEGT. V dropped 5 bases and J dropped 2 bases, with 10 bases sitting between them. The CDR3 runs to 15 residues. CDR3 loop: CASSRAGTGANVLTF. In nucleotides, the CDR3 is TGTGCCAGCAGTAGGGCGGGGACTGGGGCCAACGTCCTGACTTTC.

CDR3 nucleotide sequence: TGTGCCAGCAGCCAAGGCACAGTCCTTGAAGCTTTCTTT. Translated, it gives CASSQGTVLEAFF. The chain carries TRBV3-1 and TRBJ1-1; D remains ambiguous. The germline V and J ends were trimmed by 1 base and 7 bases, with 10 bases remaining between them. Germline V lookup: CDR1 LGHDT, CDR2 YNNKEL (reference sequence). The CDR3 contains 13 residues.

The J gene is TRBJ2-1, the V gene TRBV5-1; unclear D gene. Trimming left V 4 bases short and J 4 bases short, with 15 bases between. CDR3 length: 15 amino acids. Germline-derived CDR1 and CDR2 are SGHRS and YFSETQ. The CDR3 DNA follows: TGCGCCAGCAGCCCCCCCCGGGCTTTTTACAATGAGCAGTTCTTC. It codes for CASSPPRAFYNEQFF. The variable domain in full, with the rest retrieved from reference TRBV5-1 and TRBJ2-1, is KAGVTQTPRYLIKTRGQQVTLSCSPISGHRSVSWYQQTPGQGLQFLFEYFSETQRNKGNFPGRFSGRQFSNSRSEMNVSTLELGDSALYLCASSPPRAFYNEQFFGPGTRLTVL.

The genes are TRBV24-1 and TRBJ2-1, with D perhaps given as TRBD1 or TRBD2 (5 bases each). V was pared by 9 bases and J by 0 bases, with 11 bases between. The germline gives CDR1 KGHDR, CDR2 SFDVKD. The CDR3 spans 14 residues. In nucleotides, the CDR3 is TGTGCCACCCGGGACCCCAACTCCTACAATGAGCAGTTCTTC. This translates into CATRDPNSYNEQFF.

This clonotype has a handful of counts. The CDR3 bases are TGTGCCAGCAGCTATCCCGTTCCGCTAAACAGGTCGGATACGCAGTATTTT. Amino acids: CASSYPVPLNRSDTQYF. The J gene is TRBJ2-3, the V gene TRBV11-2; maybe TRBD1 (5 bases). CDR1 is SGHAT, CDR2 FQNNGV, per germline. CDR3 length equals 17 residues. The V and J ends lost 4 bases and 6 bases respectively, with 23 bases between them.

V is TRBV2 and J is TRBJ1-2; D uncertain. This CDR3 has 13 residues. Germline lookup yields CDR1 SNHLY and CDR2 FYNNEI. V gave up 5 bases and J gave up 5 bases, with 12 bases separating them. CDR3 coding DNA: TGTGCCAGCAGTCCAGATTTCTCTTATGGCTACACCTTC. Its protein is CASSPDFSYGYTF.

The V gene is TRBV7-2, the J gene TRBJ1-5; D gene unclear. The CDR3 covers 13 residues. The germline V gene has CDR1 SGHTA and CDR2 FQGNSA. V gave up 4 bases and J gave up 5 bases, with 9 bases separating them. CDR3 protein: CASSYQRDQPQHF. The CDR3 DNA is TGTGCCAGCAGCTACCAGCGAGATCAGCCCCAGCATTTT.

The rearrangement joins TRBV20-1 to TRBJ2-3; D call uncertain. The CDR3 length is 13 residues. Germline loops: CDR1 DFQATT, CDR2 SNEGSKA (reference sequence). Trimming removed 2 bases from V and 2 bases from J, with 8 bases in between. The CDR3 protein is CSARPQNTDTQYF. Written as DNA, the CDR3 is TGCAGTGCTAGACCCCAAAACACAGATACGCAGTATTTT.

The chain is built from TRBV7-9 and TRBJ1-6; unclear D gene. With 2 bases removed from V and 5 bases from J, the gap between germline ends came to 10 bases. The CDR3 contains 15 residues. Germline assignment: CDR1 SEHNR and CDR2 FQNEAQ (reference sequence). The CDR3 region is CASSLMEGNNSPLHF. CDR3 DNA sequence: TGTGCCAGCAGCTTAATGGAGGGCAATAATTCACCCCTCCACTTT.

The chain recombines TRBV7-3 with TRBJ2-7, with TRBD1 identical over 10 bases. Germline trimming cut 3 bases from V and 1 base from J; bases unmatched to any gene: 9. CDR1 is SGHTA, CDR2 FQGTGA, per germline. The CDR3 covers 17 residues. For the CDR3, the DNA is TGTGCCAGCAGCTTTCGGTGGGGGACAGGGGAATCCTACGAGCAGTACGTC. Encoded protein: CASSFRWGTGESYEQYV.